This TCR beta chain was obtained from a study of blood T cells in healthy people across ages. Study-level information: Capturing about one barcoded beta molecule per two T cells was achieved by template switching.

PCR was performed a second time for about 6 to 12 cycles using a sample-barcoded 5' primer and a J-beta primer mix. Per sample, CDR3-containing paired-end reads numbered at least 2.5 million. TCRdb processed the 5' RACE reads anew with MiXCR; each CDR3 protein has one entry. The sample lists 1.5 million to 2 million distinct CDR3 sequences, roughly 30% occurring once. RNA extraction gave at least 5 micrograms of total RNA per sample. Findings of the study overall: Relative to aged donors, long-lived donors carried more naive CD4+ cells and displayed higher diversity.

As for this clonotype: Its matching antigen is unknown.

Trimming stripped 3 bases from V and 6 bases from J, with 13 bases between. The CDR3 covers 13 residues. Germline V gives CDR1 SGHRS, CDR2 YFSETQ. The TCR comes from a woman in her 30s in good health. V and J are TRBV5-1 and TRBJ2-7; D is unresolved. Sequencing input: blood. The CDR3 loop reads CASSSAPPCEQYF. DNA of the CDR3: TGCGCCAGCAGCTCCGCTCCTCCATGCGAGCAGTACTTC.